This is a list of T cell receptor beta chains from one sample in a study of identical twins. From the 5' RACE reads, TCRdb called clonotypes with MiXCR, one entry per CDR3 protein. The sample contains a few hundred thousand distinct CDR3 sequences, roughly 18% of which appear only once. Source material: naive T cells sorted from blood. The receptors originated from a man aged 50 to 59 in good health. The CDR3 runs from the conserved cysteine through the conserved F or W. D genes are given only for firm matches. Rows may omit the clone size; those that give it use once, few, many or a size class.

V gene: TRBV12-3/TRBV12-4
clone size: NA
J gene: TRBJ2-7
D gene: NA
CDR3 protein: CASSFLGTSAEQYF
CDR3 DNA: TGTGCCAGCAGTTTCCTAGGTACGTCTGCCGAGCAGTACTTC

V gene: TRBV5-1
clone size: few
J gene: TRBJ2-7
D gene: NA
CDR3 protein: CASSWALWGYEQYF
CDR3 DNA: TGCGCCAGCAGCTGGGCTTTATGGGGCTACGAGCAGTACTTC

V gene: TRBV7-2
clone size: many
J gene: TRBJ2-7
D gene: NA
CDR3 protein: CASSLDLYEQYF
CDR3 DNA: TGTGCCAGCAGCCTAGACCTATACGAGCAGTACTTC

V gene: TRBV7-2
clone size: few
J gene: TRBJ2-7
D gene: TRBD1
CDR3 protein: CASSLDSGTGVYEQYF
CDR3 DNA: TGTGCCAGCAGCTTAGATTCCGGGACAGGTGTCTACGAGCAGTACTTC

V gene: TRBV5-1
clone size: NA
J gene: TRBJ2-5
D gene: NA
CDR3 protein: CASSPGWQQETQYF
CDR3 DNA: TGCGCCAGCAGCCCTGGGTGGCAGCAAGAGACCCAGTACTTC

V gene: TRBV9
clone size: few
J gene: TRBJ2-6
D gene: NA
CDR3 protein: CASTSGVSGANVLTF
CDR3 DNA: TGTGCCAGCACCTCAGGAGTTTCTGGGGCCAACGTCCTGACTTTC

V gene: TRBV6-2/TRBV6-3
clone size: NA
J gene: TRBJ2-7
D gene: TRBD1
CDR3 protein: CASRTRGQGAYEQYF
CDR3 DNA: TGTGCCAGTAGGACCAGGGGACAGGGGGCCTACGAGCAGTACTTC

V gene: TRBV28
clone size: NA
J gene: TRBJ2-2
D gene: NA
CDR3 protein: CASTPSPGTGELFF
CDR3 DNA: TGTGCCAGCACCCCCAGCCCAGGGACCGGGGAGCTGTTTTTT

V gene: TRBV5-5
clone size: few
J gene: TRBJ1-3
D gene: NA
CDR3 protein: CASSLDRLPGNTIYF
CDR3 DNA: TGTGCCAGCAGTCTTGACAGACTGCCCGGAAACACCATATATTTT

V gene: TRBV20-1
clone size: many
J gene: TRBJ2-3
D gene: TRBD2
CDR3 protein: CSASLLAGAAADTQYF
CDR3 DNA: TGCAGTGCTAGCCTTCTAGCGGGAGCTGCCGCAGATACGCAGTATTTT

V gene: TRBV5-6
clone size: many
J gene: TRBJ1-2
D gene: TRBD1
CDR3 protein: CASSLVDRGYGYTF
CDR3 DNA: TGTGCCAGCAGCTTGGTAGACAGGGGCTATGGCTACACCTTC

V gene: TRBV20-1
clone size: NA
J gene: TRBJ2-1
D gene: TRBD2
CDR3 protein: CSASQAGGPLSSYNEQFF
CDR3 DNA: TGCAGTGCTAGCCAAGCGGGAGGGCCTCTAAGCTCCTACAATGAGCAGTTCTTC

V gene: TRBV9
clone size: few
J gene: TRBJ2-7
D gene: TRBD1
CDR3 protein: CASSVGINRGPSYEQYF
CDR3 DNA: TGTGCCAGCAGCGTAGGGATTAACAGGGGGCCTTCCTACGAGCAGTACTTC

V gene: TRBV5-5
clone size: NA
J gene: TRBJ2-7
D gene: TRBD2
CDR3 protein: CASSLEVTSGTEQYF
CDR3 DNA: TGTGCCAGCAGCTTGGAGGTGACTAGCGGGACCGAGCAGTACTTC

V gene: TRBV10-3
clone size: NA
J gene: TRBJ2-1
D gene: NA
CDR3 protein: CAISLGRDVDYNEQFF
CDR3 DNA: TGTGCCATCAGCCTCGGAAGGGACGTCGACTACAATGAGCAGTTCTTC

V gene: TRBV18
clone size: many
J gene: TRBJ2-2
D gene: NA
CDR3 protein: CASSPSRASNTGELFF
CDR3 DNA: TGTGCCAGCTCACCATCCAGGGCTTCGAACACCGGGGAGCTGTTTTTT

V gene: TRBV27
clone size: many
J gene: TRBJ2-3
D gene: TRBD2
CDR3 protein: CASSRAGEGNTQYF
CDR3 DNA: TGTGCCAGCAGTCGCGCGGGAGAAGGTAATACGCAGTATTTT

V gene: TRBV12-3/TRBV12-4
clone size: NA
J gene: TRBJ2-7
D gene: TRBD2
CDR3 protein: CASSWGGAYEQYF
CDR3 DNA: TGTGCCAGCAGCTGGGGAGGGGCCTACGAGCAGTACTTC

V gene: TRBV7-2
clone size: NA
J gene: TRBJ1-1
D gene: NA
CDR3 protein: CASSPRGIRGTEAFF
CDR3 DNA: TGTGCCAGCAGCCCCCGAGGGATCCGGGGGACTGAAGCTTTCTTT

V gene: TRBV4-3
clone size: few
J gene: TRBJ2-1
D gene: NA
CDR3 protein: CASSQGGHRRSINEQFF
CDR3 DNA: TGCGCCAGCAGCCAAGGGGGTCACAGGAGGTCCATCAATGAGCAGTTCTTC

V gene: TRBV10-3
clone size: many
J gene: TRBJ2-5
D gene: NA
CDR3 protein: CAIKGVSVQETQYF
CDR3 DNA: TGTGCCATCAAGGGAGTGTCCGTCCAAGAGACCCAGTACTTC

V gene: TRBV12-3/TRBV12-4
clone size: many
J gene: TRBJ2-3
D gene: NA
CDR3 protein: CASRNRDTQYF
CDR3 DNA: TGTGCCAGCAGAAATCGAGATACGCAGTATTTT

V gene: TRBV6-5
clone size: few
J gene: TRBJ2-5
D gene: NA
CDR3 protein: CASSYYAVGTYQETQYF
CDR3 DNA: TGTGCCAGCAGTTACTACGCCGTGGGGACGTACCAAGAGACCCAGTACTTC

V gene: TRBV5-4
clone size: many
J gene: TRBJ2-3
D gene: TRBD2
CDR3 protein: CASSLRRGEADTQYF
CDR3 DNA: TGTGCCAGCAGCTTGAGGCGGGGGGAGGCAGATACGCAGTATTTT

V gene: TRBV18
clone size: NA
J gene: TRBJ2-5
D gene: NA
CDR3 protein: CASSPTFGQRQETQYF
CDR3 DNA: TGTGCCAGCTCACCGACGTTTGGACAGAGACAAGAGACCCAGTACTTC

V gene: TRBV5-1
clone size: many
J gene: TRBJ1-2
D gene: NA
CDR3 protein: CASSLGGAYGYTF
CDR3 DNA: TGCGCCAGCAGCTTGGGGGGTGCCTATGGCTACACCTTC

V gene: TRBV4-2
clone size: many
J gene: TRBJ2-7
D gene: NA
CDR3 protein: CASLDRKSSYEQYF
CDR3 DNA: TGTGCCAGCTTAGACAGGAAGAGCTCCTACGAGCAGTACTTC

V gene: TRBV18
clone size: NA
J gene: TRBJ2-3
D gene: NA
CDR3 protein: CASSPVTHSQKDTQYF
CDR3 DNA: TGTGCCAGCTCACCGGTCACTCATTCTCAAAAAGATACGCAGTATTTT

V gene: TRBV28
clone size: many
J gene: TRBJ2-5
D gene: TRBD1
CDR3 protein: CASSLNPGQGGETQYF
CDR3 DNA: TGTGCCAGCAGTTTGAATCCGGGACAGGGGGGAGAGACCCAGTACTTC

V gene: TRBV20-1
clone size: NA
J gene: TRBJ1-5
D gene: NA
CDR3 protein: CSASRGQDQPQHF
CDR3 DNA: TGCAGTGCTAGTCGGGGGCAGGATCAGCCCCAGCATTTT

V gene: TRBV5-1
clone size: few
J gene: TRBJ2-7
D gene: TRBD1
CDR3 protein: CASSTGQGTAGSEQYF
CDR3 DNA: TGCGCCAGCAGCACCGGACAGGGGACGGCTGGATCCGAGCAGTACTTC